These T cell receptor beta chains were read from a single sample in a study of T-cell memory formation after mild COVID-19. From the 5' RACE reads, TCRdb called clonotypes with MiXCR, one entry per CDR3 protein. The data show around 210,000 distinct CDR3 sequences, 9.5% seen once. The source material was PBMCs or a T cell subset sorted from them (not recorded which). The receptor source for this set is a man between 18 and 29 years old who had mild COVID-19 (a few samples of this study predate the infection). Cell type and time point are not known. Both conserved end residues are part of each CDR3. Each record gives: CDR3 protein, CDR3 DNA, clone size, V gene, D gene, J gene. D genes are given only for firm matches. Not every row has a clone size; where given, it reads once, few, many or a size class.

CDR3 protein: CASSQAKRGDYNEQFF
CDR3 DNA: TGTGCCAGCAGCCAAGCAAAGCGGGGGGACTACAATGAGCAGTTCTTC
clone size: few
V gene: TRBV3-1
D gene: TRBD2
J gene: TRBJ2-1

CDR3 protein: CASSSPSNYEQYF
CDR3 DNA: TGTGCCAGTAGTAGCCCGAGTAACTACGAGCAGTACTTC
clone size: .
V gene: TRBV19
D gene: .
J gene: TRBJ2-7

CDR3 protein: CASSQDFKGSGDTEAFF
CDR3 DNA: TGCGCCAGCAGCCAAGATTTCAAGGGTAGTGGGGACACTGAAGCTTTCTTT
clone size: .
V gene: TRBV4-3
D gene: .
J gene: TRBJ1-1

CDR3 protein: CASRGGTSRLGTQYF
CDR3 DNA: TGTGCCAGCAGGGGGGGGACTAGCAGGCTAGGGACCCAGTACTTC
clone size: .
V gene: TRBV2
D gene: TRBD2
J gene: TRBJ2-5

CDR3 protein: CSVEDIAEAFF
CDR3 DNA: TGCAGCGTTGAAGATATTGCTGAAGCTTTCTTT
clone size: few
V gene: TRBV29-1
D gene: .
J gene: TRBJ1-1

CDR3 protein: CASSQGLLNTGELFF
CDR3 DNA: TGTGCCAGCAGTCAAGGACTGCTTAACACCGGGGAGCTGTTTTTT
clone size: few
V gene: TRBV2
D gene: .
J gene: TRBJ2-2

CDR3 protein: CASSEGVPGLYEQYF
CDR3 DNA: TGTGCCAGCAGTGAGGGGGTCCCCGGGCTCTACGAGCAGTACTTC
clone size: few
V gene: TRBV2
D gene: .
J gene: TRBJ2-7

CDR3 protein: CASSSGLAGFAYEQYF
CDR3 DNA: TGTGCCAGCAGTAGCGGACTAGCGGGGTTCGCCTACGAGCAGTACTTC
clone size: few
V gene: TRBV6-1
D gene: TRBD2
J gene: TRBJ2-7

CDR3 protein: CASSLFGTLATVNSPLHF
CDR3 DNA: TGCGCCAGCAGCTTGTTTGGGACCCTTGCAACCGTCAATTCACCCCTCCACTTT
clone size: .
V gene: TRBV5-1
D gene: .
J gene: TRBJ1-6

CDR3 protein: CASKPGTGVGNTIYF
CDR3 DNA: TGTGCCAGTAAACCTGGGACAGGGGTCGGAAACACCATATATTTT
clone size: .
V gene: TRBV12-3/TRBV12-4
D gene: TRBD1
J gene: TRBJ1-3

CDR3 protein: CASISPRGGTEAFF
CDR3 DNA: TGTGCCAGCATCTCCCCCAGGGGAGGGACTGAAGCTTTCTTT
clone size: .
V gene: TRBV2
D gene: .
J gene: TRBJ1-1

CDR3 protein: CSAASGTGISDTQYF
CDR3 DNA: TGCAGTGCTGCCTCCGGGACAGGGATATCAGATACGCAGTATTTT
clone size: .
V gene: TRBV20-1
D gene: TRBD1
J gene: TRBJ2-3

CDR3 protein: CASSHSKRNEKLFF
CDR3 DNA: TGTGCCAGCTCACACAGCAAGCGGAATGAAAAACTGTTTTTT
clone size: few
V gene: TRBV18
D gene: .
J gene: TRBJ1-4

CDR3 protein: CASSLAGTSGGVYNEQFF
CDR3 DNA: TGTGCCAGCAGCTTAGCGGGGACTAGCGGGGGGGTCTACAATGAGCAGTTCTTC
clone size: .
V gene: TRBV7-2
D gene: TRBD2
J gene: TRBJ2-1